Following are 15 T cell receptor beta chains from one sample sequenced in a study of cytomegalovirus exposure and HLA in healthy donors. It was with 60 Vbeta and 13 Jbeta primers that the PCR ran. Generated by immunoSEQ multiplex PCR, the TCRdb table keeps only in-frame clones and is missing some. The sample includes 100,000 to 120,000 clones, approximately 86% of them seen just once. The sequenced sample consisted of PBMCs. The receptor set was obtained from a middle-aged man in good health and CMV-seronegative.

CDR3 nucleotide sequence: TGTGCCAGCAGCTTGGACAGCAACTATGGCTACACCTTC. Protein product: CASSLDSNYGYTF. The chain has TRBV6-5 and TRBJ1-2; D perhaps matches TRBD1 (6 bases). The CDR3 loop spans 13 amino acids. V lost 6 bases, J lost 2 bases, and 10 bases lay in between. From germline, CDR1 is MNHEY and CDR2 SVGAGI.

This chain connects TRBV5-6 to TRBJ2-5, with 8 bases fitting TRBD1. CDR3 size: 16 residues. Germline CDR1 is SGHDT and CDR2 is YYEEEE. V gave up 2 bases and J gave up 4 bases; unmatched junction bases: 10. The CDR3 nucleotides are TGTGCCAGCAGCTTACTATTTACAGGGGGTGGAGAGACCCAGTACTTC. Translating gives CASSLLFTGGGETQYF.

The genes are TRBV2 and TRBJ2-5, with D possibly TRBD1 on 6 matching bases. Deletions cut 8 bases from V and 4 bases from J, with 20 bases between. From germline, CDR1 is SNHLY and CDR2 FYNNEI. This CDR3 spans 15 amino acids. CDR3 sequence (DNA): TGTGCCAGCGCTGCCCAGGGGCTCCCCGGAGAGACCCAGTACTTC. It codes for CASAAQGLPGETQYF.

The chain combines TRBV10-3 with TRBJ2-7; tentatively, D is TRBD2 (6 bases). Between the trimmed V and J ends, which lost 10 bases and 3 bases, there was a span of 10 bases. Germline V gene sequence: CDR1 ENHRY, CDR2 SYGVKD. CDR3 length equals 11 residues. CDR3 bases: TGTGCCACCGGGGGTTACTACGAGCAGTACTTC. The encoded protein is CATGGYYEQYF.

CDR3 amino acids: CASSLIPTGVNYGYTF. CDR3 in DNA: TGCGCCAGCAGCTTAATCCCGACAGGCGTCAACTATGGCTACACCTTC. The chain recombines TRBV5-1 with TRBJ1-2, with a weak D call TRBD1 (6 bases). Trimming removed 2 bases at V and 2 bases at J, with 16 bases between. The CDR3 spans 16 residues. Germline CDR1 and CDR2: SGHRS and YFSETQ.

The V and J genes are TRBV5-4 and TRBJ2-7; a possible D gene is TRBD1 (6 bases). Trimming cost V 0 bases and J 5 bases, with 12 bases left between them. This CDR3 spans 14 amino acids. Germline V gene lookup returns CDR1 SGHNT and CDR2 YYREEE (reference sequence). CDR3 bases: TGTGCCAGCAGCTTGGTAGGGGGTTTCAACGAGCAGTACTTC. As protein: CASSLVGGFNEQYF.

This chain connects TRBV27 to TRBJ1-6; 9 nucleotides agree with TRBD1. Germline V gene sequence: CDR1 MNHEY, CDR2 SMNVEV (reference sequence). This CDR3 is built from 17 residues. J lost 7 bases, V lost 3 bases, and 10 bases had no gene match. The CDR3 sequence is CASSFSSGTGNNSPLHF. In DNA form, the CDR3 reads TGTGCCAGCAGTTTCTCCTCCGGGACAGGGAACAATTCACCCCTCCACTTT.

V is TRBV10-1 and J is TRBJ1-1, with 7 bases lining up with TRBD1. V shed 4 bases, J shed 1 base, and the junction held 12 bases outside the gene matches. Germline loops: CDR1 WNHNN, CDR2 SYGVQD (reference sequence). The CDR3 extends over 17 amino acids. CDR3 bases: TGCGCCAGCAGTGCCCCTGCTACAGGGGAAAGGAACACTGAAGCTTTCTTT. Protein product: CASSAPATGERNTEAFF.

V is TRBV28 and J is TRBJ1-2, with a tentative D call TRBD1 (6 bases). Between the trimmed V and J ends, which lost 6 bases and 8 bases, there was a span of 13 bases. Germline-derived CDR1 and CDR2 are MDHEN and SYDVKM. This CDR3 has 12 residues. The CDR3 loop reads CASRIQGPGYTF. As DNA, the CDR3 is TGTGCCAGCAGAATACAGGGTCCAGGCTACACCTTC.

J is TRBJ1-2 and V is TRBV10-3; 9 bases line up with TRBD1. V lost 2 bases and J lost 8; bases outside the gene matches: 9. The V gene's germline CDR1 is ENHRY and CDR2 SYGVKD. The CDR3 is 15 amino acids. The CDR3 loop is CAISEPRTGAGGYTF. DNA of the CDR3: TGTGCCATCAGTGAGCCTCGGACAGGGGCTGGCGGCTACACCTTC.

This sequence joins TRBV25-1 and TRBJ1-3; D gene ambiguous. Germline lookup yields CDR1 MGHDK and CDR2 SYGVNS. The CDR3 sequence is 15 residues long. V was clipped by 6 bases and J by 0 bases, with 12 bases between them. CDR3 coding DNA: TGTGCCAGCAGCCCCGGGATACCCTCTGGAAACACCATATATTTT. It translates to CASSPGIPSGNTIYF.

V gene TRBV25-1 combines with J gene TRBJ2-5; TRBD1 aligns across 9 bases. This CDR3 contains 13 residues. V lost 10 bases to trimming and J lost 4 bases; unmatched junction nucleotides: 7. Germline assignment: CDR1 MGHDK and CDR2 SYGVNS. CDR3 nucleotides: TGTGCCACGGGACAGGGTTGGGTAGAGACCCAGTACTTC. Amino acids: CATGQGWVETQYF.

The chain carries TRBV30 and TRBJ2-7; D is possibly TRBD1 (6 bases). Trimming removed 2 bases from V and 7 bases from J, with 15 bases in between. The germline V gene has CDR1 GTSNPN and CDR2 SVGIG (reference sequence). CDR3 length equals 13 residues. CDR3 nucleotides: TGTGCCTGGAGTTTTTCAGGGGAAGGGGAGCAGTACTTC. It translates to CAWSFSGEGEQYF. The full variable domain, completed using reference TRBV30 and TRBJ2-7, is SQTIHQWPATLVQPVGSPLSLECTVEGTSNPNLYWYRQAAGRGLQLLFYSVGIGQISSEVPQNLSASRPQDRQFILSSKKLLLSDSGFYLCAWSFSGEGEQYFGPGTRLTVT.

This clone was counted between two and nine times. The chain couples TRBV6-1 to TRBJ1-4; 7 bases agree with TRBD1. The CDR3 is made up of 15 amino acids. The ends lost 5 bases at V and 3 bases at J; junction bases unmatched: 6. Germline CDR1 is MNHNS and CDR2 is SASEGT. The CDR3 sequence: CASSPRGMANEKLFF. In nucleotides, the CDR3 is TGTGCCAGCAGTCCCAGGGGGATGGCTAATGAAAAACTGTTTTTT.

The chain uses TRBV9 and TRBJ2-1, with a weak D call TRBD2 (6 bases). The CDR3 covers 18 residues. Between the trimmed V and J ends, which lost 4 bases and 8 bases, there was a span of 28 bases. Germline CDR1 and CDR2: SGDLS and YYNGEE. The chain's CDR3 is CASSILGVGGRVRDEQFF. CDR3 sequence (DNA): TGTGCCAGCAGCATATTGGGTGTCGGGGGACGGGTTAGGGATGAGCAGTTCTTC.